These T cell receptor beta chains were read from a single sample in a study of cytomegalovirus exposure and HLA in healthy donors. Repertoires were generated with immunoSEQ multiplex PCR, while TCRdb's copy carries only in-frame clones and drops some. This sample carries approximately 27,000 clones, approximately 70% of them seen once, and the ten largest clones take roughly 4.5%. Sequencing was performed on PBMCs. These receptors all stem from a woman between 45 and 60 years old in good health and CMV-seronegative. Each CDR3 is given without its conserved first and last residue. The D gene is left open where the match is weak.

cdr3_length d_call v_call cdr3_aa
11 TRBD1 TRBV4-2 ATSDRVGQPQH
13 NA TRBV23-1 ARSLCSPRGTEAF
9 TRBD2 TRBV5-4 AFGGTDTQY
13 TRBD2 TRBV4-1 ASSGTSGVYNEQF
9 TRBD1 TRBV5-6 ASSWGTAHQ
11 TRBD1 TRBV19 ASSTNTGVEQF
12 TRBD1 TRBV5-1 ASSLQGAEYGYT
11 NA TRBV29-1 SVGEGAGEKLF
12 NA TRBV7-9 ASSLVGVRQPQH
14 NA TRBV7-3 ASSQNPQNLYNEQF
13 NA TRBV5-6 ASSPGVGGNYGYT
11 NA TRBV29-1 SSGGGGANEQF
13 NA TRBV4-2 ASSQEATIYNEQF
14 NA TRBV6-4 ASSDVLGRGRNEQF
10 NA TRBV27 ASSSNSYGYT
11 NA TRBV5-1 ASSSGWNTEAF
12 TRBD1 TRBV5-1 ASSSQTGTTEAF
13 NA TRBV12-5 ASGLFRGGNTEAF
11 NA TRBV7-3 ASSLKGGGELF